This TCR beta chain was identified in a study of T cells in Graves' hyperthyroidism and ophthalmopathy (dated by TCRdb to about 2019). In the study overall: Peripheral blood was collected at initial diagnosis, before any treatment. A discovery cohort of approximately 100 patients, 43 with Graves' ophthalmopathy and approximately 55 with stable Graves' hyperthyroidism, was used to find distinguishing TCR V-J signatures. Prospective prediction of ophthalmopathy was tested in an independent validation cohort consisting of 18 hyperthyroidism patients and over 15 patients who later progressed to ophthalmopathy. The roughly 100 discovery patients were randomly divided into training and test sets at a 7:3 ratio. Thyroid tissue and blood T-cell repertoires from six Graves' hyperthyroidism patients were also compared in the study. After sampling, hyperthyroidism patients received methimazole starting at 30 mg daily, and ophthalmopathy patients received high-dose intravenous methylprednisolone. The paper reports TCR Vbeta CDR3 sequencing of approximately 140 peripheral blood samples: around 45 ophthalmopathy, fewer than 80 hyperthyroidism and around 17 progressor patients. The research as a whole found: No statistical method was used to fix the sample size in advance, and group allocation was not hidden from the investigators. During validation, the model predicted progression to ophthalmopathy a median of approximately six months ahead of onset, with around 65% sensitivity and 72% to 80% specificity. Blood samples also contained most of the expanded thyroid clonotypes (frequency above 0.001), which suggests that blood repertoires may reflect thyroid immune responses. A model built on a 13 V-J signature distinguished ophthalmopathy from stable hyperthyroidism, reaching 85% to 90% sensitivity and about 81% specificity in cross-validation and 80%/75% in testing.

The V end loses 4 bases and the J end loses 4 bases, and a stretch of 17 bases separates them. Taken from the germline V gene (reference sequence), the CDR1 and CDR2 loops are DFQATT and SNEGSKA. The CDR3 runs 14 amino acids, cysteine and phenylalanine included. The kept DNA is CDR3 alone, 42 bases in frame from the first base. Ophthalmopathy patients had moderately to severely active disease, with a Clinical Activity Score of 3 or more, a NOSPECS grade of 4 or more, and a disease duration of less than 3 months. Exclusion was applied to patients with uncontrolled infections, other autoimmune diseases, pregnancy or lactation. Clinical symptoms, serum thyroxine and TRAb, thyroid ultrasound, and orbital computed tomography formed the basis for the diagnoses. PBMCs were separated from roughly 10 ml of fresh peripheral blood using Ficoll-Paque density gradient centrifugation. Total RNA was extracted using Trizol reagent, and RNA quality was assessed on an Agilent 2100 Bioanalyzer.

Amplification of TCR beta CDR3 regions was carried out from RNA transcripts. For the first round of RT-PCR on the TCR CDR3, the HTBI primer set was used together with the Qiagen OneStep RT-PCR kit. A second multiplex PCR round built the libraries, followed by size selection and purification. The libraries were sequenced on an Illumina HiSeq2000 using paired-end 100 bp reads. The paper's data handling went like this. SOAPnuke was used to process the raw data, removing reads that contained adapters or uncalled bases, had a mean Phred below 15, or lacked an exact match to the constant primer or identifier. COPE v1.2.5 was used to merge the high-quality paired reads, and each unique nucleotide sequence was defined as a clonotype. MiTCR v1.1 was used to align the clonotypes against IMGT TRBV, TRBD and TRBJ reference segments. The analysis included only V-J combinations with a frequency above 0.0001, which together covered roughly 99% of the repertoires. A TCS score was defined as the ratio between F50 (clonal expansion) and ExV (chaos), using BLOSUM62-based TCRdist between CDR3 peptides within each V-J. Welch's t-statistics and random forest reduced just over 500 V-J features to some 14, which were used in a naive Bayes classifier (R e1071). TCRdb trimmed public reads at Q25 via fastp, called clones via MiXCR and kept in-frame beta chains. Rows with one shared CDR3 protein collapse into an entry with the most common genes and DNA. The V and J calls were determined by TCRdb, not by the authors. This sample holds about 640,000 distinct CDR3 sequences; 20% to 25% were observed only once. The leading ten clones occupy about 34% of the sample.

This clonotype occurred once. Its specific antigen is unknown. Base qualities are not provided; no much larger clone lies one nucleotide away. One read is thin evidence. Rearrangement joined TRBV20-1 to TRBJ2-7, and perhaps TRBD2 as D gene, on 6 matching bases. Material for sequencing was blood. The receptor was isolated from a man aged 25-45 years with Graves' ophthalmopathy. The DNA sequence follows: TGCAGTGCTACCCCGGCGGGATCCCCTTACGAGCAGTACTTC. It translates as CSATPAGSPYEQYF.